What follows are 23 T cell receptor beta chains derived from one specimen sequenced in a study of T cell responses to AZD1222 COVID-19 vaccine. The protocol was immunoSEQ multiplex PCR, while the TCRdb copy is restricted to in-frame clones and leaves out a portion. The data contain 80,000 to 100,000 clones, roughly nine tenths of them singletons. The input for sequencing was peripheral blood, taken 28 days after the second AZD1222 dose. Source of these receptors: an adult who received the AZD1222 COVID-19 vaccine.

The chain has TRBV7-2 and TRBJ2-1; no firm D call. Germline V CDR1 and CDR2: SGHTA, FQGNSA. The CDR3 sequence is 13 residues long. V was clipped by 5 bases and J by 9 bases, with 14 bases between them. The CDR3 loop is CASSRLVDTEQFF. The DNA of the CDR3 is TGTGCCAGCAGCCGCCTGGTTGATACTGAGCAGTTCTTC.

The chain links TRBV19 to TRBJ2-2; TRBD2 agrees at 13 bases. The J segment lost 0 bases and the V segment lost 6 bases, leaving 10 bases of the junction unmatched. The CDR3 consists of 19 residues. The germline V gene encodes CDR1 LNHDA and CDR2 SQIVND (reference sequence). CDR3 DNA: TGTGCCAGTAGAAGGACTAGCGGGGGCGACCACCCGAACACCGGGGAGCTGTTTTTT. Amino acid sequence: CASRRTSGGDHPNTGELFF. The full variable domain, with the rest looked up from reference TRBV19 and TRBJ2-2, is DGGITQSPKYLFRKEGQNVTLSCEQNLNHDAMYWYRQDPGQGLRLIYYSQIVNDFQKGDIAEGYSVSREKKESFPLTVTSAQKNPTAFYLCASRRTSGGDHPNTGELFFGEGSRLTVL.

V usage is TRBV27 and J usage is TRBJ1-2; 9 bases line up with TRBD1. The CDR3 totals 13 residues. CDR1 is MNHEY, CDR2 SMNVEV, per germline (reference sequence). V was clipped by 5 bases and J by 4 bases; unmatched bases: 2. The CDR3: CASSPDRGYGYTF. The CDR3 DNA reads as TGTGCCAGCAGTCCGGACAGGGGCTATGGCTACACCTTC.

CDR3 residues: CASSLDRGNNEQFF. CDR3 sequence (DNA): TGTGCCAGCAGCTTAGATAGGGGTAATAATGAGCAGTTCTTC. The chain couples TRBV7-2 to TRBJ2-1; weak D call: TRBD1 (5 bases). Germline V gives CDR1 SGHTA, CDR2 FQGNSA. The CDR3 sequence is 14 residues long. Trimming left V 1 base short and J 7 bases short, with 11 bases between.

This chain links TRBV12-3 or TRBV12-4 with TRBJ2-1, with D hard to call. This CDR3 has 12 amino acids. V was trimmed by 9 bases and J by 5 bases, leaving 11 bases between them. In DNA, the CDR3 is TGTGCCAGTTCATCTGAGAACAATGAGCAGTTCTTC. It specifies CASSSENNEQFF.

The chain employs TRBV7-9 and TRBJ1-1; no definite D call. CDR3 length: 14 residues. The V end was cut by 5 bases, the J end by 1 base, with 11 bases between. Per germline, CDR1 SEHNR and CDR2 FQNEAQ (reference sequence). CDR3 region: CASSNRGGNTEAFF. In nucleotides, the CDR3 is TGTGCCAGCAGCAATCGAGGTGGGAACACTGAAGCTTTCTTT.

Note on this clone: One end of the junction varies from germline; a read error may be responsible. The rearrangement links TRBV4-3 to TRBJ1-3, with 7 bases identical to TRBD1. This CDR3 is built from 13 residues. Germline V gives CDR1 LGHNA, CDR2 YSLEER. The CDR3 region is CASSQERQGTLYF. CDR3 DNA sequence: TGCGCCAGCAGCCAGGAGAGACAGGGCACCCTATATTTT.

The chain uses TRBV5-1 and TRBJ2-3, with TRBD1 as a possible D gene (5 bases). This CDR3 spans 14 amino acids. Germline V gene sequence: CDR1 SGHRS, CDR2 YFSETQ. With 6 bases removed from V and 1 base from J, the gap between germline ends came to 12 bases. In DNA form, the CDR3 reads TGCGCCAGCATGGGGCCCCCCCGCACAGATACGCAGTATTTT. Translated, it gives CASMGPPRTDTQYF.

The J gene is TRBJ1-5, the V gene TRBV3-1 (or the pseudogene TRBV3-2); possible D gene TRBD1, 5 bases. CDR3 length: 14 residues. The V and J ends lost 3 bases and 9 bases respectively, with 15 bases between them. CDR1 is LGHDT and CDR2 is YNNKEL in the germline V gene (reference sequence). The CDR3 nucleotides are TGTGCCAGCAGCCAGAAGAGCAGGGATGGGCCCCAGCATTTT. Protein: CASSQKSRDGPQHF.

The chain is built from TRBV11-2 and TRBJ2-7; D gene unclear. In germline, CDR1 is SGHAT, CDR2 FQNNGV. V dropped 5 bases and J dropped 7 bases, with 12 bases sitting between them. The CDR3 loop spans 12 amino acids. CDR3: CASSPLRKEQYF. Written as DNA, the CDR3 is TGTGCCAGCAGCCCCCTCAGGAAGGAGCAGTACTTC.

The chain couples TRBV7-9 to TRBJ1-2, with D unclear. This CDR3 has 14 amino acids. Per germline, CDR1 SEHNR and CDR2 FQNEAQ (reference sequence). V was pared by 2 bases and J by 2 bases, with 9 bases between. For the CDR3, the DNA is TGTGCCAGCAGCTTACAGGCGCTAAACTATGGCTACACCTTC. Encoded protein: CASSLQALNYGYTF.

The V gene is TRBV7-6, the J gene TRBJ1-2; D call uncertain. This CDR3 is 15 amino acids long. Germline CDR1 and CDR2: SGHVS and FNYEAQ. V gave up 7 bases and J gave up 1 base, with 16 bases separating them. CDR3 coding DNA: TGTGCCAGCACCCGAGGAGGTTGGAGTAACTATGGCTACACCTTC. Protein sequence: CASTRGGWSNYGYTF.

The genes are TRBV10-3 and TRBJ1-5, with D perhaps TRBD1 (5 bases). Trimming removed 5 bases from V and 4 bases from J, with 18 bases in between. Germline loops: CDR1 ENHRY, CDR2 SYGVKD. The CDR3 has 16 amino acids. DNA of the CDR3: TGTGCCATCAGTCCCGGGGGGGGAGGCGGTAATCAGCCCCAGCATTTT. Its protein is CAISPGGGGGNQPQHF.

This clone was seen a few times. This rearrangement joins TRBV12-3 or TRBV12-4 to TRBJ2-7; no reliable D call. CDR3 length: 13 residues. Trimming left V 5 bases short and J 7 bases short, with 15 bases between. As DNA, the CDR3 is TGTGCCAGCAGTACGCTGGCTTTATCGGAGCAGTACTTC. Translating it yields CASSTLALSEQYF.

The chain couples TRBV6-5 to TRBJ2-1; the D call may be TRBD1 or TRBD2 (5 bases each). This CDR3 is 15 amino acids long. The V and J ends lost 5 bases and 8 bases respectively, with 19 bases between them. The germline CDR1 and CDR2 sequences are MNHEY and SVGAGI. The CDR3 nucleotides are TGTGCCAGCAGTCGAGGGACGGATCTCCTCGATGAGCAGTTCTTC. Translation: CASSRGTDLLDEQFF.

V gene TRBV7-9 combines with J gene TRBJ2-1; 7 bases match TRBD1. The V gene end was trimmed by 3 bases and the J gene end by 7 bases; junction bases not matched to a gene: 3. The V gene's germline CDR1 is SEHNR and CDR2 FQNEAQ (reference sequence). The CDR3 length is 13 residues. CDR3 coding DNA: TGTGCCAGCAGCTTCGGACAGGCTAATGAGCAGTTCTTC. It translates to CASSFGQANEQFF.

The chain is built from TRBV10-2 and TRBJ2-5; 12 nucleotides agree with TRBD2. CDR3 length equals 16 residues. From germline, CDR1 is WSHSY and CDR2 SAAADI. V shed 10 bases and J 1 base; nucleotides not matched to a gene: 10. In DNA form, the CDR3 reads TGCGCCACAACTAGGACTAGCGGGAAAGGCCAAGAGACCCAGTACTTC. Translated: CATTRTSGKGQETQYF.

This clone was counted a single time. The chain links TRBV9 to TRBJ2-2; 7 nucleotides agree with TRBD2. The CDR3 has 19 residues. V was clipped by 3 bases and J by 0 bases; unmatched bases: 14. CDR1 SGDLS and CDR2 YYNGEE come from the germline V gene. CDR3 sequence (DNA): TGTGCCAGCAGCGCCCTGGGCGGGAGCCCTTCCCCGAACACCGGGGAGCTGTTTTTT. It specifies CASSALGGSPSPNTGELFF. Filled out from reference TRBV9 and TRBJ2-2, the complete variable domain reads DSGVTQTPKHLITATGQRVTLRCSPRSGDLSVYWYQQSLDQGLQFLIQYYNGEERAKGNILERFSAQQFPDLHSELNLSSLELGDSALYFCASSALGGSPSPNTGELFFGEGSRLTVL.

V usage is TRBV7-3 and J usage is TRBJ2-2; D unresolved. The germline V gene encodes CDR1 SGHTA and CDR2 FQGTGA. The CDR3 spans 15 residues. V shed 2 bases and J shed 0 bases, with 7 bases lying between them. CDR3 coding DNA: TGTGCCAGCAGCTTACATGGACCGAACACCGGGGAGCTGTTTTTT. Its protein product is CASSLHGPNTGELFF.

The chain joins TRBV11-2 to TRBJ2-2; perhaps D is TRBD1 or TRBD2 (5 bases each). Deletions cut 5 bases from V and 4 bases from J, with 8 bases between. The CDR3 is made up of 13 amino acids. The germline CDR1 and CDR2 sequences are SGHAT and FQNNGV. The CDR3 sequence is CASSTGLTGELFF. The CDR3 region has the DNA TGTGCCAGCAGCACGGGGCTCACCGGGGAGCTGTTTTTT.

Concerning this clone: Sequence at one end of the junction differs from germline and may be a read error. The V gene is TRBV27, the J gene TRBJ2-3; tentatively, D is TRBD2 (5 bases). The CDR3 covers 12 residues. In germline, CDR1 is MNHEY, CDR2 SMNVEV (reference sequence). The chain's CDR3 is CASSSGLFFLNF. The CDR3 DNA reads TGTGCCAGCAGTTCTGGACTCTTCTTTTTGAATTTT.

The chain has TRBV10-2 and TRBJ1-1; D unresolved. The CDR3 length is 11 residues. V was pared by 0 bases and J by 8 bases, with 4 bases between. CDR1 and CDR2 (germline): WSHSY, SAAADI. The CDR3 coding sequence is TGCGCCAGCAGTGAGTCGACAGAAGCTTTCTTT. Translated, it gives CASSESTEAFF.

The chain uses TRBV4-2 and TRBJ2-3; the match to TRBD2 covers 8 bases. The V and J ends lost 0 bases and 5 bases, in that order; junction bases with no gene match: 4. This CDR3 contains 15 residues. The germline CDR1 and CDR2 sequences are LGHNA and YNFKEQ. The CDR3 DNA is TGTGCCAGCAGCCAAGATTCGAGCGGGGGAGATACGCAGTATTTT. Protein: CASSQDSSGGDTQYF.